A selection of T cell receptor beta chains follows, all from one sample in a study of regulatory T cells in long-lasting Graves disease. MiXCR, applied by TCRdb to the multiplex PCR reads, yields one record per CDR3 protein. The sample has 300,000 to 450,000 distinct CDR3 sequences, around a sixth seen once. The sample consisted of peripheral blood mononuclear cells (PBMCs), taken at new diagnosis, from a patient treated with antithyroid drugs. These receptors were taken from a female donor with Graves disease. Each CDR3 is given with its conserved first and last residue. Each record gives: D gene, V gene, J gene, clone size, CDR3 protein, CDR3 DNA. D genes are given only for firm matches. The listing skips clone size in some rows; elsewhere it reads once, few, many or a size class.

D gene: NA; V gene: TRBV5-1; J gene: TRBJ1-1; clone size: many; CDR3 protein: CASSLVFWREAGNTEAFF; CDR3 DNA: TGCGCCAGCAGCTTGGTGTTTTGGCGGGAGGCAGGGAACACTGAAGCTTTCTTT
D gene: NA; V gene: TRBV20-1; J gene: TRBJ2-3; clone size: many; CDR3 protein: CSASGGGTDTQYF; CDR3 DNA: TGCAGTGCTTCAGGGGGGGGCACAGATACGCAGTATTTT
D gene: TRBD1; V gene: TRBV7-2; J gene: TRBJ2-7; clone size: many; CDR3 protein: CASSPNTDRVLKKQYF; CDR3 DNA: TGTGCCAGCAGCCCAAATACCGACAGGGTACTAAAGAAGCAGTACTTC
D gene: NA; V gene: TRBV11-2; J gene: TRBJ1-1; clone size: many; CDR3 protein: CASSLVPSTGMNTEAFF; CDR3 DNA: TGTGCCAGCAGCTTAGTACCCTCGACAGGAATGAACACTGAAGCTTTCTTT
D gene: NA; V gene: TRBV7-9; J gene: TRBJ1-3; clone size: many; CDR3 protein: CASSLGNTIYF; CDR3 DNA: TGTGCCAGCAGCCTAGGAAACACCATATATTTT
D gene: TRBD2; V gene: TRBV6-2/TRBV6-3; J gene: TRBJ2-7; clone size: NA; CDR3 protein: CASSYLTSGTSYEQYF; CDR3 DNA: TGTGCCAGCAGCTACCTCACTAGCGGGACCTCCTACGAGCAGTACTTC
D gene: NA; V gene: TRBV11-2; J gene: TRBJ1-1; clone size: many; CDR3 protein: CATDKGVFPEAFF; CDR3 DNA: TGTGCCACCGATAAAGGTGTATTTCCTGAAGCTTTCTTT
D gene: NA; V gene: TRBV29-1; J gene: TRBJ1-2; clone size: NA; CDR3 protein: CSVEFVRGSIYGYTF; CDR3 DNA: TGCAGCGTTGAATTTGTGAGGGGCTCTATCTATGGCTACACCTTC
D gene: NA; V gene: TRBV6-1; J gene: TRBJ2-7; clone size: few; CDR3 protein: CASSLIVTYEQYF; CDR3 DNA: TGTGCCAGCAGCCTTATAGTGACCTACGAGCAGTACTTC
D gene: NA; V gene: TRBV5-1; J gene: TRBJ2-3; clone size: many; CDR3 protein: CASSPDRELSPDTQYF; CDR3 DNA: TGCGCCAGCAGCCCGGACCGAGAATTAAGCCCAGATACGCAGTATTTT
D gene: NA; V gene: TRBV20-1; J gene: TRBJ2-1; clone size: many; CDR3 protein: CSARSIRGRTYNEQFF; CDR3 DNA: TGCAGTGCAAGATCAATCCGGGGCCGGACCTACAATGAGCAGTTCTTC
D gene: NA; V gene: TRBV25-1; J gene: TRBJ1-2; clone size: many; CDR3 protein: CASRAETNYGYTF; CDR3 DNA: TGTGCCAGCAGGGCGGAAACTAACTATGGCTACACCTTC
D gene: NA; V gene: TRBV28; J gene: TRBJ2-1; clone size: many; CDR3 protein: CASSFRDMYYNEQFF; CDR3 DNA: TGTGCCAGCAGTTTCCGGGACATGTACTACAATGAGCAGTTCTTC
D gene: NA; V gene: TRBV6-5; J gene: TRBJ1-5; clone size: few; CDR3 protein: CASSYSFGGYGNQPQHF; CDR3 DNA: TGTGCCAGCAGTTACTCGTTTGGGGGGTATGGCAATCAGCCCCAGCATTTT
D gene: NA; V gene: TRBV14; J gene: TRBJ2-3; clone size: NA; CDR3 protein: CASSGSAGAPNTDTQYF; CDR3 DNA: TGTGCCAGCAGCGGGAGCGCGGGGGCCCCTAACACAGATACGCAGTATTTT
D gene: NA; V gene: TRBV20-1; J gene: TRBJ1-5; clone size: many; CDR3 protein: CSARRTDDQPQHF; CDR3 DNA: TGCAGTGCTAGAAGGACGGATGATCAGCCCCAGCATTTT